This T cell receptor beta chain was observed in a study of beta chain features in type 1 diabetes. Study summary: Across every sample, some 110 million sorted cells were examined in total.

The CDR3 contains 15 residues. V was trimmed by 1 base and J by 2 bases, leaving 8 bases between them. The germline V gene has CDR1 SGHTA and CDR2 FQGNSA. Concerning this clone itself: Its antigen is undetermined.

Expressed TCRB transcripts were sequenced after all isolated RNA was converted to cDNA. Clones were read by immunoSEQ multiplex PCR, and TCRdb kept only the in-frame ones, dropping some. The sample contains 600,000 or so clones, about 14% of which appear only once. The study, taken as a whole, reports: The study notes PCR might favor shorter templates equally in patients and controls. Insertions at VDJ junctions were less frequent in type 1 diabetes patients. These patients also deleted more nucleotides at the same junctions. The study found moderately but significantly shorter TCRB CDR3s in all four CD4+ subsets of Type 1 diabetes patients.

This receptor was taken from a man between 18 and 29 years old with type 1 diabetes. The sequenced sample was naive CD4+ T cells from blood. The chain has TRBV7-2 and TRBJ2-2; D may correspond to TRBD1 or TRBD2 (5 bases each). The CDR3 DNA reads TGTGCCAGCAGCTTAGGTGGGGGAAACACCGGGGAGCTGTTTTTT. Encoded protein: CASSLGGGNTGELFF.